This TCR beta chain was observed in a study of blood T cell repertoires in COVID-19. Study information: PBMCs, B-cell-depleted T cells, or T cells were the source of the cDNA or gDNA that made up the material.

Repertoires were generated with immunoSEQ multiplex PCR, while TCRdb's copy carries only in-frame clones and drops some. The table has around 200,000 clones, 80% to 90% seen once. The V and J ends lost 7 bases and 0 bases respectively, with 8 bases between them. The CDR3 consists of 13 residues. Germline V lookup: CDR1 MNHEY, CDR2 SMNVEV (reference sequence). Sequenced sample: peripheral blood. This chain connects TRBV27 to TRBJ2-3; weak D call: TRBD2 (5 bases). The receptor was isolated from a woman between 50 and 59 years old with acute or convalescent COVID-19. The CDR3 loop reads CASKSGSTDTQYF. The CDR3 DNA is TGTGCCAGCAAGAGCGGTAGCACAGATACGCAGTATTTT.